The 3 T cell receptor beta chains below come from one sample, sequenced in a study of blood T cell repertoires in COVID-19. Generated by immunoSEQ multiplex PCR, the TCRdb table keeps only in-frame clones and is missing some. This table has some 200,000 clones, 80% appearing once. The sequencing sample was made of peripheral blood. The receptors derive from a human donor in a cohort sampled during active COVID-19.

The CDR3 DNA sequence: TGTGCCAGCAGCCCCACGTCAGCGGGGGCCTACAATGAGCAGTTCTTC. Its translation is CASSPTSAGAYNEQFF. The gene calls are TRBV7-2 and TRBJ2-1; 8 bases are a match to TRBD2. Germline V gene data show CDR1 as SGHTA and CDR2 as FQGNSA. With 5 bases clipped from V and 2 bases from J, the junction kept 8 bases outside the gene matches. The CDR3 consists of 16 residues.

The DNA of the CDR3 is TGTGCCAGCAGTTCCCATACTAGCGGAGCCGTCTACGAGCAGTACTTC. This translates into CASSSHTSGAVYEQYF. V usage is TRBV28 and J usage is TRBJ2-7; TRBD2 matches 8 bases. There are 16 residues in the CDR3. Looked up from germline, CDR1 is MDHEN and CDR2 is SYDVKM. V shed 4 bases and J 3 bases; nucleotides not matched to a gene: 11.

The chain uses TRBV11-2 and TRBJ2-1; 8 positions agree with TRBD1. The CDR3 sequence is 13 residues long. With 5 bases clipped from V and 6 bases from J, the junction kept 3 bases outside the gene matches. Germline lookup yields CDR1 SGHAT and CDR2 FQNNGV. Here the CDR3 reads CASSRGQVNEQFF. As DNA, the CDR3 is TGTGCCAGCAGCCGGGGACAGGTCAATGAGCAGTTCTTC.